This T cell receptor (beta chain) originates from a study of blood T cell repertoires in COVID-19. About the research overall: Samples taken during acute and convalescent COVID-19 were collected in the United States, Italy and Spain. Sample material is recorded as cDNA or gDNA derived from T cells, B-cell-depleted T cells, or PBMCs.

Methods used by the authors: Nucleated cell counts were estimated from reference gene primer amplification. Libraries were prepared by immunoSEQ multiplex PCR; TCRdb keeps only in-frame clonotypes and omits some of them. The DNA was the basis for D and trimming; V, J and clone size are from that table. The sample records approximately 100,000 clones, about 87% being singletons. The germline V gene encodes CDR1 SGHAT and CDR2 FQNNGV. V lost 5 bases to trimming and J lost 5 bases, with 19 bases between them. There are 16 residues in the CDR3. The chain joins TRBV11-2 to TRBJ2-1; TRBD2 might be the D (5 bases). Sequencing used peripheral blood. The clonotype originates from a woman aged 25 to 39 with acute or convalescent COVID-19. In nucleotides, the CDR3 is TGTGCCAGCAGCCCTACCACTCTTCGGGGAAACAATGAGCAGTTCTTC. It encodes CASSPTTLRGNNEQFF.